Following are 28 T cell receptor beta chains from one sample sequenced in a study of shared clonotypes between healthy human individuals. Libraries were prepared by immunoSEQ multiplex PCR; TCRdb keeps only in-frame clonotypes and omits some of them. The sample includes 980,000 or so clones, about 80% of them seen just once. Sequencing used memory CD4+ T cells sorted from blood. Stated subset: CD45RA-negative fraction. The receptor source for this set is a young man in good health.

The chain carries TRBV14 and TRBJ2-7, with TRBD1 identical over 8 bases. The CDR3 extends over 14 amino acids. Germline assignment: CDR1 SGHDN and CDR2 FVKESK. V shed 5 bases, J shed 9 bases, and the junction held 12 bases outside the gene matches. Here the CDR3 reads CASSVGGRGRGQYF. Written as DNA, the CDR3 is TGTGCCAGCAGCGTTGGGGGCAGGGGGCGCGGGCAGTACTTC.

The CDR3 DNA follows: TGTGCCATCAGTGATGGGGTCTCGGGGGACACCATATATTTT. Protein sequence: CAISDGVSGDTIYF. The V gene is TRBV10-3, the J gene TRBJ1-3; a weak D match, TRBD1 (5 bases). Trimming stripped 3 bases from V and 8 bases from J, with 14 bases between. This CDR3 has 14 amino acids. CDR1 ENHRY and CDR2 SYGVKD come from the germline V gene.

In this sample, this clone turned up a few times. The chain joins TRBV10-3 to TRBJ2-7; 16 bases line up with TRBD2. The CDR3 totals 16 residues. The V and J ends lost 6 bases and 5 bases, in that order; junction bases with no gene match: 7. Germline CDR1 is ENHRY and CDR2 is SYGVKD. The CDR3 coding sequence is TGTGCCATCAGAGGGACTAGCGGGAGGGCCGGCCACGAGCAGTACTTC. Its protein product is CAIRGTSGRAGHEQYF.

CDR3 coding DNA: TGTGCCAGTAGTATAGATGGGGGGAGCCATCAGCCCCAGCATTTT. Translated: CASSIDGGSHQPQHF. The chain carries TRBV19 and TRBJ1-5, with D maybe TRBD1 (5 bases). CDR1 and CDR2 from the germline V gene are LNHDA and SQIVND (reference sequence). CDR3 size: 15 residues. Trimming stripped 0 bases from V and 5 bases from J, with 11 bases between.

The J gene is TRBJ2-2, the V gene TRBV5-6; 9 bases agree with TRBD1. The V segment lost 2 bases and the J segment 6 bases; nucleotides outside the gene matches: 11. Germline lookup yields CDR1 SGHDT and CDR2 YYEEEE. This CDR3 region has 17 residues. CDR3 bases: TGTGCCAGCAGCTTACCCGGGACAGGGAAGGGGGCCGGGGAGCTGTTTTTT. This encodes CASSLPGTGKGAGELFF.

This clone was counted a few times. This chain links TRBV7-9 with TRBJ2-5, with D perhaps assigned TRBD1 or TRBD2 (7 bases each). The CDR3 is 14 amino acids. Germline loops: CDR1 SEHNR, CDR2 FQNEAQ (reference sequence). Trimming took off 7 bases at V and 9 bases at J, with 21 bases between the two ends. CDR3 DNA sequence: TGTGCCAGCATCCCAGGGGGGGCGGCCGGGTCCCAGTACTTC. This sequence encodes CASIPGGAAGSQYF.

V and J are TRBV5-1 and TRBJ2-3, with 11 bases that match TRBD2. There are 16 residues in the CDR3. J lost 5 bases, V lost 2 bases, and 7 bases had no gene match. Germline CDR1 and CDR2: SGHRS and YFSETQ. CDR3 protein: CASSFGTSGAGDTQYF. In DNA form, the CDR3 reads TGCGCCAGCAGCTTTGGGACTAGCGGAGCGGGAGATACGCAGTATTTT.

The V and J genes are TRBV11-2 and TRBJ2-4; D uncertain. Per germline, CDR1 SGHAT and CDR2 FQNNGV. The CDR3 runs to 14 residues. V gave up 2 bases and J gave up 6 bases, with 11 bases separating them. In DNA form, the CDR3 reads TGTGCCAGCAGCTTAAGTGATAGTGGAAACATTCAGTACTTC. Its translation is CASSLSDSGNIQYF.

The chain joins TRBV5-1 to TRBJ1-4; D is perhaps TRBD1 (5 bases). This CDR3 region has 17 residues. The ends were cut back, 4 bases at V and 8 bases at J, with 24 bases in the middle. Looked up from germline, CDR1 is SGHRS and CDR2 is YFSETQ. CDR3: CASSPNPFWQGGEKLFF. The CDR3 coding sequence is TGCGCCAGCAGCCCTAACCCGTTCTGGCAGGGTGGAGAAAAACTGTTTTTT.

The chain combines TRBV5-1 with TRBJ2-5, with no clear D. CDR1 and CDR2 (germline): SGHRS, YFSETQ. CDR3 length: 15 amino acids. V was trimmed by 4 bases and J by 1 base, leaving 14 bases between them. CDR3 protein: CASSPSRLTQETQYF. The CDR3 nucleotides are TGCGCCAGCAGCCCTTCCCGTCTCACCCAAGAGACCCAGTACTTC.

The chain carries TRBV5-1 and TRBJ1-2; 7 nucleotides align to TRBD1. This CDR3 has 13 amino acids. CDR1 and CDR2 (germline): SGHRS, YFSETQ. J gave up 8 bases and V 3 bases, and 7 bases lay outside the gene matches. Written as DNA, the CDR3 is TGCGCCAGCAGCTACGACAGGGCGTCGGGCTACACCTTC. Translation gives CASSYDRASGYTF.

V usage is TRBV11-2 and J usage is TRBJ1-1, with a possible D match to TRBD1 (6 bases). Germline V gene sequence: CDR1 SGHAT, CDR2 FQNNGV. This CDR3 region has 15 residues. Trimming left V 5 bases short and J 4 bases short, with 17 bases between. CDR3 in DNA: TGTGCCAGCAGCGGGTACACAGGGCGGCCCACTGAAGCTTTCTTT. Amino acid sequence: CASSGYTGRPTEAFF.

To note about this clone: At the DNA level, this CDR3 is encoded by other sequences in the same sample as well. The rearrangement joins TRBV5-6 to TRBJ2-5; 9 bases are a match to TRBD2. Trimming took 0 bases from V and 4 from J; bases not matched to a gene: 1. The CDR3 length is 14 residues. Germline values: CDR1 SGHDT, CDR2 YYEEEE. CDR3 amino acids: CASSLGLAVETQYF. The CDR3 nucleotides are TGTGCCAGCAGCTTGGGACTAGCGGTAGAGACCCAGTACTTC.

This clone was found once. The gene calls are TRBV6-4 and TRBJ1-1; D might be TRBD1 (6 bases). V was trimmed by 0 bases and J by 8 bases, leaving 13 bases between them. This CDR3 comprises 14 residues. CDR1 is MRHNA, CDR2 SNTAGT, per germline. The CDR3 protein is CASSDSLQGSEAFF. DNA for the CDR3: TGTGCCAGCAGTGACTCTCTACAGGGTTCCGAAGCTTTCTTT.

J is TRBJ1-2 and V is TRBV6-1; D ambiguous. Germline loops: CDR1 MNHNS, CDR2 SASEGT. The V end was cut by 3 bases, the J end by 6 bases, with 14 bases between. The CDR3 sequence is 14 residues long. The CDR3 sequence is CASSEASKGHGYTF. CDR3 nucleotides: TGTGCCAGCAGTGAGGCCAGCAAGGGCCATGGCTACACCTTC.

Comment on this clone: Other DNA sequences in this sample translate to the same CDR3. V usage is TRBV5-4 and J usage is TRBJ1-1; 7 nucleotides agree with TRBD1. From germline, CDR1 is SGHNT and CDR2 YYREEE (reference sequence). The length of the CDR3 is 14 residues. J gave up 3 bases and V 4 bases, and 6 bases lay outside the gene matches. The CDR3 loop is CASSLGQTYTEAFF. CDR3 DNA sequence: TGTGCCAGCAGCCTGGGACAGACTTACACTGAAGCTTTCTTT. Together with reference TRBV5-4 and TRBJ1-1, the CDR3 gives the full variable domain: ETGVTQSPTHLIKTRGQQVTLRCSSQSGHNTVSWYQQALGQGPQFIFQYYREEENGRGNFPPRFSGLQFPNYSSELNVNALELDDSALYLCASSLGQTYTEAFFGQGTRLTVV.

The chain carries TRBV10-3 and TRBJ2-1; 8 nucleotides line up with TRBD2. V shed 4 bases and J 8 bases; nucleotides not matched to a gene: 16. Per the germline V gene, CDR1 is ENHRY and CDR2 is SYGVKD. The CDR3 has 17 amino acids. As DNA, the CDR3 is TGTGCCATCAGTGTTATAGCGGGGCCTACCCCGGCCGATGAGCAGTTCTTC. Amino acids: CAISVIAGPTPADEQFF.

The chain carries TRBV27 and TRBJ2-3, with TRBD1 matching over 7 bases. Germline V lookup: CDR1 MNHEY, CDR2 SMNVEV (reference sequence). The CDR3 is made up of 17 amino acids. J was trimmed by 4 bases and V by 5 bases; bases with no gene match: 15. This CDR3 reads CASSPDTGAAGADTQYF. As DNA, the CDR3 is TGTGCCAGCAGTCCCGATACAGGGGCCGCGGGCGCAGATACGCAGTATTTT.

The rearrangement joins TRBV4-3 to TRBJ2-6, with D hard to call. CDR1 is LGHNA and CDR2 is YSLEER in the germline V gene. Between the trimmed V and J ends, which lost 0 bases and 1 base, there was a span of 7 bases. The CDR3 loop spans 16 amino acids. For the CDR3, the DNA is TGCGCCAGCAGCCAAGATCTGCAATCTGGGGCCAACGTCCTGACTTTC. Its protein product is CASSQDLQSGANVLTF.

Comments on this clone: This sample includes further DNA sequences coding for the same CDR3. The gene calls are TRBV7-2 and TRBJ2-7; 7 nucleotides line up with TRBD1. V was clipped by 5 bases and J by 1 base; unmatched bases: 8. The CDR3 consists of 15 residues. CDR1 is SGHTA and CDR2 is FQGNSA in the germline V gene. CDR3 nucleotides: TGTGCCAGCAGCCTCAGACAGGGATCTTCCTACGAGCAGTACTTC. It codes for CASSLRQGSSYEQYF. The whole variable domain, remainder taken from reference TRBV7-2 and TRBJ2-7, is GAGVSQSPSNKVTEKGKDVELRCDPISGHTALYWYRQSLGQGLEFLIYFQGNSAPDKSGLPSDRFSAERTGGSVSTLTIQRTQQEDSAVYLCASSLRQGSSYEQYFGPGTRLTVT.

V gene TRBV5-1 combines with J gene TRBJ2-2, with D perhaps given as TRBD1 or TRBD2 (5 bases each). The germline CDR1 and CDR2 sequences are SGHRS and YFSETQ. This CDR3 contains 14 residues. Trimming removed 0 bases from V and 7 bases from J, with 10 bases in between. DNA for the CDR3: TGCGCCAGCAGCTTGGGGGACGGAGGCGGGGAGCTGTTTTTT. Translated: CASSLGDGGGELFF. Looking up the rest from reference TRBV5-1 and TRBJ2-2 gives the full variable domain: KAGVTQTPRYLIKTRGQQVTLSCSPISGHRSVSWYQQTPGQGLQFLFEYFSETQRNKGNFPGRFSGRQFSNSRSEMNVSTLELGDSALYLCASSLGDGGGELFFGEGSRLTVL.

This clone is a singleton in its sample. The gene calls are TRBV11-2 and TRBJ2-3; no firm D call. CDR1 is SGHAT and CDR2 is FQNNGV in the germline V gene. With 3 bases removed from V and 1 base from J, the gap between germline ends came to 11 bases. CDR3 length: 15 residues. CDR3 in DNA: TGTGCCAGCAGCTTGGCCCTAGGGCGCACAGATACGCAGTATTTT. It codes for CASSLALGRTDTQYF.

This sequence joins TRBV28 and TRBJ2-7, with no clear D. Trimming took off 4 bases at V and 4 bases at J, with 11 bases between the two ends. The CDR3 has 13 amino acids. The germline V gene encodes CDR1 MDHEN and CDR2 SYDVKM. CDR3 in amino acids: CASSSPRMYEQYF. The CDR3 nucleotides read TGTGCCAGCAGTTCCCCCCGTATGTACGAGCAGTACTTC.

This clone was seen only once. The chain is built from TRBV29-1 and TRBJ2-1; tentative D call: TRBD2 (5 bases). The CDR3 contains 14 residues. CDR1 and CDR2 (germline): SQVTM, ANQGSEA. Trimming took off 7 bases at V and 4 bases at J, with 17 bases between the two ends. CDR3 nucleotides: TGCAGCGGATCCGCCCTCCGGGGATACAATGAGCAGTTCTTC. This gives the protein CSGSALRGYNEQFF.

This clone was observed a few times. The rearrangement links TRBV5-1 to TRBJ2-7, with a tentative D call TRBD2 (5 bases). Germline loops: CDR1 SGHRS, CDR2 YFSETQ. V lost 4 bases and J lost 6, with 11 bases in between. The CDR3 spans 12 residues. CDR3 residues: CASSIEGREQYF. CDR3 bases: TGCGCCAGCAGCATCGAGGGCCGCGAGCAGTACTTC.

DNA for the CDR3: TGTGCCATCAGTGACCCGCAGGGGGCTAGCGTGAGCCACGAGCAGTACTTC. It is translated as CAISDPQGASVSHEQYF. The chain uses TRBV10-3 and TRBJ2-7; 8 nucleotides line up with TRBD1. CDR1 ENHRY and CDR2 SYGVKD come from the germline V gene. V dropped 3 bases and J dropped 5; count of bases not matched to a gene: 15. The CDR3 runs to 17 residues.

This clone was detected only a few times. The chain links TRBV6-6 to TRBJ1-1, with TRBD1 identical over 7 bases. CDR1 is MNHNY and CDR2 is SVGAGI in the germline V gene (reference sequence). V lost 5 bases to trimming and J lost 5 bases; unmatched junction nucleotides: 5. The CDR3 has 13 residues. The DNA for the CDR3 is TGTGCCAGCAGTATAACAGGGGAAACTGAAGCTTTCTTT. This codes for CASSITGETEAFF.

This sequence joins TRBV16 and TRBJ1-6; D is undetermined. V was pared by 2 bases and J by 7 bases, with 18 bases between. The CDR3 is 17 amino acids. The germline gives CDR1 KGHSY, CDR2 FQNENV. CDR3 nucleotide sequence: TGTGCCAGCAGCCAAGGCCAGGTGAAGGCCCTCAATTCACCCCTCCACTTT. Amino acids: CASSQGQVKALNSPLHF.